Here is one T cell receptor (beta chain) with its context. No antigen is known for it. Per germline, CDR1 MNHEY and CDR2 SVGAGI. This CDR3 contains 15 residues. Trimming shortened V by 6 bases and J by 0 bases, and 12 bases separated the two germline ends. The data were obtained in a study of cytomegalovirus exposure and HLA in healthy donors. The study's findings and limits: Altogether, about 160 TCR beta chains were recorded as cytomegalovirus-associated. Earlier results showed most TCR beta V segments being productive about 90% or about 30% of the time. Sequencing depth roughly uniform across donors was assumed in presence/absence analyses. On later analysis, the bulk of CMV-associated TCR beta chains appeared to be HLA-restricted.

The PCR employed 60 Vbeta primers together with 13 Jbeta primers. TCRdb keeps only in-frame clones here, not all; method: immunoSEQ multiplex PCR. The sample lists over 150,000 clones; around 82% were seen once. The sample comprised PBMCs. The sequence was collected from a woman aged 30 to 39 in good health and CMV-seronegative. V and J are TRBV6-5 and TRBJ1-3; D is perhaps TRBD1 (5 bases). CDR3 bases: TGTGCCAGCAGACCTCCAGGGATCTCTGGAAACACCATATATTTT. This encodes CASRPPGISGNTIYF.